Shown below are 26 T cell receptor beta chains from a single sample sequenced in a study of blood T cell repertoires in COVID-19. Profiled with immunoSEQ multiplex PCR; TCRdb holds only in-frame clones, not every one. The top ten clones hold around 1% of a sample with a few hundred thousand clones, approximately 90% of them seen once. Sequences were obtained from PBMCs or T cells enriched from blood (not recorded which). All receptors derive from a man younger than 35 who had recovered from COVID-19.

The chain employs TRBV5-5 and TRBJ2-1; D is perhaps TRBD1 (6 bases). This CDR3 contains 15 residues. V gave up 3 bases and J gave up 8 bases, with 18 bases separating them. Germline V gene lookup returns CDR1 SGHKS and CDR2 YYEKEE (reference sequence). CDR3 in amino acids: CASSSTGGFDHEQFF. DNA for the CDR3: TGTGCCAGCAGCTCGACAGGAGGATTCGACCATGAGCAGTTCTTC.

This chain uses TRBV7-9 with TRBJ1-5; D is unclear. V shed 3 bases and J shed 0 bases, with 9 bases lying between them. Germline CDR1 reads SEHNR; CDR2 reads FQNEAQ (reference sequence). This CDR3 comprises 15 residues. The CDR3 sequence: CASSFMGNSNQPQHF. In nucleotides, the CDR3 is TGTGCCAGCAGCTTTATGGGCAATAGCAATCAGCCCCAGCATTTT.

As concerns this clone: The junction departs from germline at one end; a sequencing error may be responsible. This chain uses TRBV7-2 with TRBJ1-1, with 7 bases matching TRBD1. The CDR3 runs to 15 residues. CDR1 and CDR2 from the germline V gene are SGHTA and FQGNSA. The CDR3 bases are TGTGCCAGCAGCCTAGCGAAGGCAGGGGGGACTGAAGCTTTCTTT. This encodes CASSLAKAGGTEAFF.

The V call is TRBV5-1, the J call TRBJ1-2; possible D gene TRBD1, 6 bases. Germline-derived CDR1 and CDR2 are SGHRS and YFSETQ. This CDR3 contains 14 residues. V was trimmed by 0 bases and J by 8 bases, leaving 14 bases between them. The DNA for the CDR3 is TGCGCCAGCAGCTTGGATTCAGGGGAAGGGGGCTACACCTTC. Translation: CASSLDSGEGGYTF.

The chain is built from TRBV28 and TRBJ2-7; 14 bases agree with TRBD2. This CDR3 is built from 16 residues. Germline V gene sequence: CDR1 MDHEN, CDR2 SYDVKM. V was pared by 4 bases and J by 7 bases, with 9 bases of the junction left unmatched. The CDR3 region has the DNA TGTGCCAGCAGTTCCCATGGGACTAGCGGGAGTTGGGAGCAGTACTTC. It codes for CASSSHGTSGSWEQYF.

Concerning this clone itself: At the DNA level, this CDR3 is encoded by other sequences in the same sample as well. The J gene is TRBJ1-2, the V gene TRBV9; D remains ambiguous. V lost 0 bases, J lost 0 bases, and 9 bases lay in between. This CDR3 has 15 amino acids. The germline V gene encodes CDR1 SGDLS and CDR2 YYNGEE. The CDR3 DNA reads as TGTGCCAGCAGCGTAGGTCCAGGCACTAACTATGGCTACACCTTC. Amino acids: CASSVGPGTNYGYTF.

There are a few counts of this clone. This rearrangement joins TRBV18 to TRBJ1-1; no clear D. Looked up from germline, CDR1 is KGHSH and CDR2 is LQKENI. V shed 9 bases and J shed 2 bases, with 13 bases lying between them. This CDR3 region has 13 residues. CDR3 sequence (DNA): TGTGCCAGTGGACGGGAGTTTAACACTGAAGCTTTCTTT. Translated: CASGREFNTEAFF.

The chain recombines TRBV9 with TRBJ2-3, with TRBD1 identical over 8 bases. The CDR3 is 14 residues long. Losses at the gene ends were 7 bases for V and 4 bases for J; bases not matched to a gene: 8. The V gene's germline CDR1 is SGDLS and CDR2 YYNGEE. DNA for the CDR3: TGTGCCAGCGGGAGACAGGGGAAGGCAGATACGCAGTATTTT. The encoded protein is CASGRQGKADTQYF. The complete variable domain, with remaining parts taken from reference TRBV9 and TRBJ2-3, reads DSGVTQTPKHLITATGQRVTLRCSPRSGDLSVYWYQQSLDQGLQFLIQYYNGEERAKGNILERFSAQQFPDLHSELNLSSLELGDSALYFCASGRQGKADTQYFGPGTRLTVL.

The CDR3 DNA sequence: TGCGCCAGCAGCCAAGGAACGCGGGGGGTTTTCTACGAGCAGTACTTC. It yields the protein CASSQGTRGVFYEQYF. This rearrangement joins TRBV4-1 to TRBJ2-7; TRBD2 matches 8 bases. The trim removed 1 base at V and 3 bases at J, leaving 8 bases unmatched. CDR3 length: 16 residues. CDR1 MGHRA and CDR2 YSYEKL come from the germline V gene.

V usage is TRBV7-6 and J usage is TRBJ2-2; 13 bases map to TRBD2. The junction had 6 bases not matched to a gene; V was cut back by 5 bases and J by 0 bases. CDR3 length: 18 residues. Germline V gene data show CDR1 as SGHVS and CDR2 as FNYEAQ. CDR3 coding DNA: TGTGCCAGCAGCCCACAACTAGCGGGGGGGCCGAACACCGGGGAGCTGTTTTTT. Protein sequence: CASSPQLAGGPNTGELFF.

CDR3 amino acids: CASSSTPGLGNTEAFF. CDR3 in DNA: TGTGCCAGCAGCTCGACCCCGGGACTGGGGAACACTGAAGCTTTCTTT. The chain uses TRBV7-8 and TRBJ1-1; tentatively, D is TRBD1 (5 bases). Germline values: CDR1 SGHVS, CDR2 FQNEAQ. This CDR3 region has 16 residues. V lost 4 bases, J lost 1 base, and 16 bases lay in between. Complete variable domain (other parts from reference TRBV7-8 and TRBJ1-1): GAGVSQSPRYKVAKRGQDVALRCDPISGHVSLFWYQQALGQGPEFLTYFQNEAQLDKSGLPSDRFFAERPEGSVSTLKIQRTQQEDSAVYLCASSSTPGLGNTEAFFGQGTRLTVV.

This clone has just a few counts. The V and J genes are TRBV24-1 and TRBJ2-7; 7 bases line up with TRBD2. Trimming at V came to 5 bases and at J to 2 bases, leaving 5 bases not matched to a gene. The CDR3 has 14 amino acids. Germline V CDR1 and CDR2: KGHDR, SFDVKD. CDR3 amino acids: CATSGRTSPYEQYF. The CDR3 DNA sequence: TGTGCCACCAGTGGCAGGACTAGTCCCTACGAGCAGTACTTC.

This chain joins TRBV9 and TRBJ1-1; D is undetermined. The CDR3 has 15 residues. Trimming cost V 0 bases and J 0 bases, with 9 bases left between them. CDR1 is SGDLS, CDR2 YYNGEE, per germline. The CDR3 DNA sequence: TGTGCCAGCAGCGTAGGTGGAGAAATGAACACTGAAGCTTTCTTT. The encoded protein is CASSVGGEMNTEAFF.

The rearrangement links TRBV5-1 to TRBJ1-2; TRBD1 aligns across 9 bases. V shed 4 bases and J 9 bases; nucleotides not matched to a gene: 10. This CDR3 comprises 14 residues. Per germline, CDR1 SGHRS and CDR2 YFSETQ. CDR3 nucleotides: TGCGCCAGCAGCCCGACAGGGGGGGAGTTGCGCTACACCTTC. Its translation: CASSPTGGELRYTF.

This chain links TRBV7-9 with TRBJ2-1; 8 bases agree with TRBD1. The V gene's germline CDR1 is SEHNR and CDR2 FQNEAQ (reference sequence). The CDR3 runs to 14 residues. The J segment lost 7 bases and the V segment lost 2 bases, leaving 4 bases of the junction unmatched. The CDR3 loop reads CASSLRTGMNEQFF. In DNA form, the CDR3 reads TGTGCCAGCAGCTTAAGGACAGGGATGAATGAGCAGTTCTTC. Full variable domain (missing parts from reference TRBV7-9 and TRBJ2-1): DTGVSQNPRHKITKRGQNVTFRCDPISEHNRLYWYRQTLGQGPEFLTYFQNEAQLEKSRLLSDRFSAERPKGSFSTLEIQRTEQGDSAMYLCASSLRTGMNEQFFGPGTRLTVL.

V is TRBV6-5 and J is TRBJ2-3; 7 nucleotides match TRBD1. V shed 2 bases and J 6 bases; nucleotides not matched to a gene: 11. Per germline, CDR1 MNHEY and CDR2 SVGAGI. This CDR3 is 16 amino acids long. The CDR3 protein is CASSYDRSSQGDTQYF. Here the CDR3 DNA reads TGTGCCAGCAGTTACGATAGGTCCTCACAGGGGGATACGCAGTATTTT.

Comments on this clone: The identical CDR3 is also encoded by other nucleotide sequences in the sample. CDR3 sequence: CASSQTGYGYTF. In DNA, the CDR3 is TGTGCCAGCAGTCAGACAGGGTATGGCTACACCTTC. This rearrangement joins TRBV6-2 or TRBV6-3 to TRBJ1-2, with 7 bases lining up with TRBD1. CDR3 size: 12 residues. From germline, CDR1 is MNHEY and CDR2 SVGEGT. J gave up 5 bases and V 5 bases, and 2 bases lay outside the gene matches.

The chain is built from TRBV2 and TRBJ1-1; perhaps TRBD1 as D (6 bases). The CDR3 spans 13 residues. V was clipped by 6 bases and J by 3 bases, with 11 bases between them. CDR1 and CDR2 from the germline V gene are SNHLY and FYNNEI. CDR3 DNA sequence: TGTGCCAGCAGGAGCCCAGGGGACACTGAAGCTTTCTTT. It specifies CASRSPGDTEAFF.

CDR3 sequence: CSASSRSYEQYF. The CDR3 DNA follows: TGCAGTGCTAGTTCCCGGTCCTACGAGCAGTACTTC. The chain employs TRBV20-1 and TRBJ2-7, with no clear D. The V end was cut by 3 bases, the J end by 1 base, with 7 bases between. This CDR3 region has 12 residues. Germline V gives CDR1 DFQATT, CDR2 SNEGSKA (reference sequence).

The chain joins TRBV11-2 to TRBJ2-3, with a weak D call TRBD1 (6 bases). The germline gives CDR1 SGHAT, CDR2 FQNNGV. Trimming cost V 6 bases and J 2 bases, with 15 bases left between them. The CDR3 loop spans 15 amino acids. This CDR3 is CASSSDRTYTDTQYF. The CDR3 nucleotides read TGTGCCAGCAGTTCTGACAGGACATACACAGATACGCAGTATTTT.

V is TRBV9 and J is TRBJ2-7, with D possibly TRBD2 on 5 matching bases. Per the germline V gene, CDR1 is SGDLS and CDR2 is YYNGEE. The CDR3 has 14 amino acids. Trimming cost V 4 bases and J 0 bases, with 11 bases left between them. CDR3 sequence reads: CASSNREPSYEQYF. In DNA form, the CDR3 reads TGTGCCAGCAGCAACCGGGAACCCTCCTACGAGCAGTACTTC.

The CDR3: CASSQLAGKGTDTQYF. DNA for the CDR3: TGTGCCAGCAGTCAACTAGCGGGAAAGGGCACAGATACGCAGTATTTT. The gene calls are TRBV27 and TRBJ2-3, with 10 bases that match TRBD2. V trimming: 5 bases; J trimming: 1 base; junction bases outside the gene matches: 6. The length of the CDR3 is 16 residues. Germline loops: CDR1 MNHEY, CDR2 SMNVEV (reference sequence).

This chain links TRBV2 with TRBJ1-1, with D unresolved. Germline V CDR1 and CDR2: SNHLY, FYNNEI. With 8 bases removed from V and 0 bases from J, the gap between germline ends came to 10 bases. The CDR3 runs 13 residues. This chain's CDR3 is CASGGQMNTEAFF. DNA for the CDR3: TGTGCCAGCGGAGGGCAGATGAACACTGAAGCTTTCTTT.

This clone has a single count. The gene calls are TRBV11-2 and TRBJ2-7; 9 bases match TRBD2. V lost 3 bases to trimming and J lost 1 base; unmatched junction nucleotides: 1. The CDR3 is made up of 14 amino acids. Germline-derived CDR1 and CDR2 are SGHAT and FQNNGV. CDR3 DNA sequence: TGTGCCAGCAGCTTGCTAGCGGGATCCTACGAGCAGTACTTC. Its translation: CASSLLAGSYEQYF.

The chain has TRBV6-6 and TRBJ1-3; D gene unclear. This CDR3 is 16 amino acids long. From germline, CDR1 is MNHNY and CDR2 SVGAGI (reference sequence). V was pared by 6 bases and J by 2 bases, with 17 bases between. The CDR3: CASRPDSGDTGNTIYF. The CDR3 nucleotides are TGTGCCAGCAGGCCGGATTCGGGAGACACTGGAAACACCATATATTTT.

The rearrangement links TRBV5-6 to TRBJ1-2; D is uncertain. Germline V gene sequence: CDR1 SGHDT, CDR2 YYEEEE. Trimming removed 4 bases from V and 8 bases from J, with 12 bases in between. The CDR3 contains 12 residues. DNA for the CDR3: TGTGCCAGCAGCGCGCGTCGGGTAGGCTACACCTTC. The encoded protein is CASSARRVGYTF. Full variable domain (remainder filled in from reference TRBV5-6 and TRBJ1-2): DAGVTQSPTHLIKTRGQQVTLRCSPKSGHDTVSWYQQALGQGPQFIFQYYEEEERQRGNFPDRFSGHQFPNYSSELNVNALLLGDSALYLCASSARRVGYTFGSGTRLTVV.